The next 10 T cell receptor beta chains were all read from a single sample in a study of naive and memory T cell subsets. Both TRBC1 and TRBC2 were covered by a beta constant-region primer of two equimolar oligonucleotides. Nested alpha and beta constant-region primers with the SP2 primer drove four PCR rounds on ligated cDNA. TCRdb re-called the UMI-ligation and nested PCR reads with MiXCR, one entry per CDR3 protein. This table has around 110,000 distinct CDR3 sequences, roughly 36% appearing once. The material sequenced was central memory CD4+ T cells from blood. The receptors originated from a human donor in good health.

The rearrangement uses TRBV28 and TRBJ1-1; D possibly corresponds to TRBD1 (6 bases). The germline V gene encodes CDR1 MDHEN and CDR2 SYDVKM. V gave up 4 bases and J gave up 1 base, with 13 bases separating them. The CDR3 has 15 residues. The CDR3 region is CASSSQGRTNTEAFF. The CDR3 DNA sequence: TGTGCCAGCAGTTCACAGGGACGGACGAACACTGAAGCTTTCTTT.

The rearrangement joins TRBV30 to TRBJ1-2; D is ambiguous. This CDR3 comprises 13 residues. Germline V CDR1 and CDR2: GTSNPN, SVGIG (reference sequence). V lost 2 bases, J lost 1 base, and 8 bases lay in between. CDR3 bases: TGTGCCTGGAGTCTGGGGATTAACTATGGCTACACCTTC. This encodes CAWSLGINYGYTF.

The V gene is TRBV20-1, the J gene TRBJ2-1; D uncertain. V was trimmed by 8 bases and J by 1 base, leaving 15 bases between them. CDR3 length equals 14 residues. Germline V CDR1 and CDR2: DFQATT, SNEGSKA (reference sequence). The CDR3 DNA reads TGCAGTCCGGAAGAGGCCTCTTCCTACAATGAGCAGTTCTTC. This encodes CSPEEASSYNEQFF.

This chain uses TRBV20-1 with TRBJ2-1; the match to TRBD2 covers 14 bases. The CDR3 loop spans 20 amino acids. The junction had 14 bases not matched to a gene; V was cut back by 3 bases and J by 1 base. Germline V gene lookup returns CDR1 DFQATT and CDR2 SNEGSKA (reference sequence). CDR3 sequence (DNA): TGCAGTGCTAGCCCCCGGGTGGGGACTAGCGGGAGCTTTTCCTACAATGAGCAGTTCTTC. Its protein is CSASPRVGTSGSFSYNEQFF.

J is TRBJ2-4 and V is TRBV12-3 or TRBV12-4; D is uncertain. This CDR3 comprises 14 residues. The ends were cut back, 8 bases at V and 0 bases at J, with 11 bases in the middle. CDR3 bases: TGTGCCAGCGGAACTTCACTAGCCAAAAACATTCAGTACTTC. Its translation is CASGTSLAKNIQYF.

The V and J genes are TRBV28 and TRBJ1-5; D unclear. This CDR3 is 14 amino acids long. Trimming removed 6 bases from V and 0 bases from J, with 9 bases in between. Germline CDR1 is MDHEN and CDR2 is SYDVKM. The CDR3 here is CASSSPSSNQPQHF. As DNA, the CDR3 is TGTGCCAGCAGCTCTCCTAGTAGCAATCAGCCCCAGCATTTT.

The J gene is TRBJ2-7, the V gene TRBV20-1; D is perhaps TRBD1 or TRBD2 (6 bases each). Germline loops: CDR1 DFQATT, CDR2 SNEGSKA (reference sequence). The V and J ends lost 3 bases and 12 bases respectively, with 15 bases between them. CDR3 size: 11 residues. CDR3 protein: CSASRGAGRYF. CDR3 bases: TGCAGTGCTAGTAGGGGGGCTGGAAGGTACTTC.

This rearrangement joins TRBV2 to TRBJ1-2; D remains unclear. The CDR3 runs to 11 residues. CDR1 is SNHLY and CDR2 is FYNNEI in the germline V gene. Trimming stripped 8 bases from V and 2 bases from J, with 6 bases between. CDR3 sequence reads: CASQDNYGYTF. The CDR3 DNA follows: TGTGCCAGCCAGGACAACTATGGCTACACCTTC. Full variable domain (remainder filled in from reference TRBV2 and TRBJ1-2): EPEVTQTPSHQVTQMGQEVILRCVPISNHLYFYWYRQILGQKVEFLVSFYNNEISEKSEIFDDQFSVERPDGSNFTLKIRSTKLEDSAMYFCASQDNYGYTFGSGTRLTVV.

V usage is TRBV20-1 and J usage is TRBJ1-4, with 11 bases identical to TRBD1. The germline V gene encodes CDR1 DFQATT and CDR2 SNEGSKA (reference sequence). Trimming removed 5 bases from V and 8 bases from J; junction bases left unmatched: 4. This CDR3 is 13 amino acids long. The CDR3: CSAADRGQEKLFF. The CDR3 DNA sequence: TGCAGTGCTGCGGACAGGGGGCAAGAAAAACTGTTTTTT.

The CDR3, as DNA: TGCGCCAGCAGCCAAGGGCCTAGCGTCTACAATGAGCAGTTCTTC. Translation gives CASSQGPSVYNEQFF. This chain uses TRBV4-3 with TRBJ2-1, with a possible D match to TRBD2 (6 bases). CDR3 length equals 15 residues. The germline gives CDR1 LGHNA, CDR2 YSLEER. Between the trimmed V and J ends, which lost 1 base and 3 bases, there was a span of 10 bases.